Listed below are T cell receptor beta chains from one sample, sequenced in a study of long-term antiretroviral therapy in people with HIV. Using immunoSEQ multiplex PCR, the repertoire was profiled, and TCRdb retains in-frame clones only, with some absent. The repertoire holds fewer than 20,000 clones, with roughly 94% as singletons. The source was unsorted PBMCs, collected about 6 years after starting antiretroviral therapy. The origin of the receptors is a woman aged 45 to 65 with HIV. Both conserved end residues are part of each CDR3. A D gene is named only where the DNA matches it firmly. Only some rows state a clone size, as once, few, many or a class for expanded clones.

v_gene: TRBV28
d_gene: -
abundance: once
j_gene: TRBJ2-1
CDR3nt: TGTGCCAGCAGTTTTGCGGGTACCTCCTACAATGAGCAGTTCTTC
CDR3aa: CASSFAGTSYNEQFF

v_gene: TRBV28
d_gene: TRBD1
abundance: -
j_gene: TRBJ1-2
CDR3nt: TGTGCCAGCAGTTTAAATCGACAGGGTACTACCGTCTATGGCTACACCTTC
CDR3aa: CASSLNRQGTTVYGYTF

v_gene: TRBV29-1
d_gene: TRBD1
abundance: -
j_gene: TRBJ2-3
CDR3nt: TGCAGCGTTGAAGTGGGTATGGACAGGGGTCTGACAGATACGCAGTATTTT
CDR3aa: CSVEVGMDRGLTDTQYF

v_gene: TRBV11-2
d_gene: -
abundance: -
j_gene: TRBJ1-1
CDR3nt: TGTGCCAGCTCCCTGAACACTGAAGCTTTCTTT
CDR3aa: CASSLNTEAFF

v_gene: TRBV15
d_gene: -
abundance: -
j_gene: TRBJ1-4
CDR3nt: TGTGCCACCAGCCGGGAAGCAGGGTATAATGAAAAACTGTTTTTT
CDR3aa: CATSREAGYNEKLFF

v_gene: TRBV15
d_gene: TRBD1
abundance: -
j_gene: TRBJ1-2
CDR3nt: TGTGCCACCAGCAGCGTACCGGGACAGGGGTTCTATGGCTACACCTTC
CDR3aa: CATSSVPGQGFYGYTF

v_gene: TRBV27
d_gene: -
abundance: -
j_gene: TRBJ2-3
CDR3nt: TGTGCCAGCAGTTTAAGGGGGTTGGCGGGGGATACGCAGTATTTT
CDR3aa: CASSLRGLAGDTQYF

v_gene: TRBV29-1
d_gene: TRBD1
abundance: -
j_gene: TRBJ1-6
CDR3nt: TGCAGCGTGGGGACAGGGGATAATTCACCCCTCCACTTT
CDR3aa: CSVGTGDNSPLHF

v_gene: TRBV25-1
d_gene: -
abundance: -
j_gene: TRBJ2-5
CDR3nt: TGTGCCAGCAGCCCTTTAGAGGGACACGCAATGGGGGAGACCCAGTACTTC
CDR3aa: CASSPLEGHAMGETQYF

v_gene: TRBV5-6
d_gene: TRBD2
abundance: -
j_gene: TRBJ2-1
CDR3nt: TGTGCCAGCTCCCACCTAGCGGGCTGGGGTATGCCCCACAATGAGCAGTTCTTC
CDR3aa: CASSHLAGWGMPHNEQFF

v_gene: TRBV19
d_gene: TRBD2
abundance: -
j_gene: TRBJ2-7
CDR3nt: TGTGCCAGTAGTATAGCGGGAGGGCTCTACGAGCAGTACTTC
CDR3aa: CASSIAGGLYEQYF

v_gene: TRBV7-9
d_gene: -
abundance: -
j_gene: TRBJ2-2
CDR3nt: TGTGCCAGCAGCTCAGGACCCACCGGGGAGCTGTTTTTT
CDR3aa: CASSSGPTGELFF

v_gene: TRBV19
d_gene: -
abundance: -
j_gene: TRBJ2-5
CDR3nt: TGTGCCAGTAGTCCCGACACTTTTCTCGAGGAGACCCAGTACTTC
CDR3aa: CASSPDTFLEETQYF

v_gene: TRBV6-6
d_gene: -
abundance: -
j_gene: TRBJ1-2
CDR3nt: TGTGCCAGCAGTTACTCGAATGGAAATGGCTACACCTTC
CDR3aa: CASSYSNGNGYTF

v_gene: TRBV18
d_gene: -
abundance: -
j_gene: TRBJ1-4
CDR3nt: TGTGCCAGCTCAAGCCAAGGCACAGAAAATGAAAAATTGTTTTTT
CDR3aa: CASSSQGTENEKLFF

v_gene: TRBV18
d_gene: -
abundance: -
j_gene: TRBJ2-1
CDR3nt: TGTGCCAGCTCACCACCACAGCCTACCTACAATGAGCAGTTCTTC
CDR3aa: CASSPPQPTYNEQFF

v_gene: TRBV6-5
d_gene: -
abundance: -
j_gene: TRBJ1-2
CDR3nt: TGTGCCAGCAGTTACTCGGTTGATCTGGGCTACACCTTC
CDR3aa: CASSYSVDLGYTF

v_gene: TRBV19
d_gene: -
abundance: once
j_gene: TRBJ1-5
CDR3nt: TGTGCCAGTAGTATGGCTCAGGGCAATCAGCCCCAGCATTTT
CDR3aa: CASSMAQGNQPQHF

v_gene: TRBV10-1
d_gene: -
abundance: -
j_gene: TRBJ1-5
CDR3nt: TGCGCCAGCAAGGTAGTAGCCCGCGATCAGCCCCAGCATTTT
CDR3aa: CASKVVARDQPQHF

v_gene: TRBV7-2
d_gene: -
abundance: -
j_gene: TRBJ2-7
CDR3nt: TGTGCCAGCAGCCTTGCAGGCGGGACCTACGAGCAGTACTTC
CDR3aa: CASSLAGGTYEQYF

v_gene: TRBV5-6
d_gene: -
abundance: once
j_gene: TRBJ2-7
CDR3nt: TGTGCCAGCAGCTTGGTCGGGAGCTCCGAGCAGTACTTC
CDR3aa: CASSLVGSSEQYF

v_gene: TRBV5-4
d_gene: TRBD1
abundance: -
j_gene: TRBJ2-5
CDR3nt: TGTGCCAGCAGCCTGCAGGGGGAAGAGACCCAGTACTTC
CDR3aa: CASSLQGEETQYF

v_gene: TRBV6-6
d_gene: -
abundance: -
j_gene: TRBJ2-7
CDR3nt: TGTGCCAGCAGAAGCAGATACGAGCAGTACTTC
CDR3aa: CASRSRYEQYF

v_gene: TRBV27
d_gene: TRBD1
abundance: -
j_gene: TRBJ1-5
CDR3nt: TGTGCCAGCAGTTCCTCCGGGACAGGGGAAAGAGGGCCCCAGCATTTT
CDR3aa: CASSSSGTGERGPQHF

v_gene: TRBV5-1
d_gene: -
abundance: once
j_gene: TRBJ1-5
CDR3nt: TGCGCCAGCAGCTTGGGACCTTATAGCAATCAGCCCCAGCATTTT
CDR3aa: CASSLGPYSNQPQHF

v_gene: TRBV6-6
d_gene: -
abundance: -
j_gene: TRBJ2-7
CDR3nt: TGTGCCAGCAGTTACGGGACGAGTCAGTACGAGCAGTACTTC
CDR3aa: CASSYGTSQYEQYF

v_gene: TRBV6-1
d_gene: -
abundance: -
j_gene: TRBJ1-2
CDR3nt: TGTGCCAGCACTCTTAACTATGGCTACACCTTC
CDR3aa: CASTLNYGYTF

v_gene: TRBV7-6
d_gene: TRBD1
abundance: -
j_gene: TRBJ1-5
CDR3nt: TGTGCCAGCAGCGAGGGGGCAGGGGAGCCCCAGCATTTT
CDR3aa: CASSEGAGEPQHF

v_gene: TRBV6-1
d_gene: -
abundance: -
j_gene: TRBJ1-1
CDR3nt: TGTGCCAGCAGTGATCCTCAGGGAGGAACTGAAGCTTTCTTT
CDR3aa: CASSDPQGGTEAFF

v_gene: TRBV7-6
d_gene: TRBD2
abundance: -
j_gene: TRBJ2-1
CDR3nt: TGTGCCAGCAGCGATTACGGACTAGCGGGAGAGGAGCAGTTCTTC
CDR3aa: CASSDYGLAGEEQFF

v_gene: TRBV5-6
d_gene: -
abundance: -
j_gene: TRBJ1-5
CDR3nt: TGTGCCAGCAGCTTGGCTGGGGGGAGCCAGCCCCAGCATTTT
CDR3aa: CASSLAGGSQPQHF

v_gene: TRBV19
d_gene: TRBD1
abundance: -
j_gene: TRBJ2-2
CDR3nt: TGTGCCAGTAAGCTAGACAGGGTAAACACCGGGGAGCTGTTTTTT
CDR3aa: CASKLDRVNTGELFF

v_gene: TRBV15
d_gene: -
abundance: -
j_gene: TRBJ2-1
CDR3nt: TGTGCCACCAGCAGCGACAGGTACTACAATGAGCAGTTCTTC
CDR3aa: CATSSDRYYNEQFF

v_gene: TRBV19
d_gene: TRBD2
abundance: -
j_gene: TRBJ2-5
CDR3nt: TGTGCCAGTAGTATAGGTGGTAGCGGGGCTCAAGAGACCCAGTACTTC
CDR3aa: CASSIGGSGAQETQYF